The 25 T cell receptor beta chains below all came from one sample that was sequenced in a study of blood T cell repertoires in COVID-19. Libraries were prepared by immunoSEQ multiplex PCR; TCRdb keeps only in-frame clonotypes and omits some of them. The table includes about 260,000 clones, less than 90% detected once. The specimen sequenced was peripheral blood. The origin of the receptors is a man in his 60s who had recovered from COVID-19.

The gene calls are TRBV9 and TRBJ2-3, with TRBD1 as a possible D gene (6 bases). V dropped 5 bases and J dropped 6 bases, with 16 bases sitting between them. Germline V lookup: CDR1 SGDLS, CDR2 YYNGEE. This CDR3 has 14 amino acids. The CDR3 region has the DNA TGTGCCAGCAGACGGGCCCCAGGGGAGGATACGCAGTATTTT. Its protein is CASRRAPGEDTQYF.

CDR3 loop: CASSLLGQRSTGELFF. CDR3 coding DNA: TGTGCCAGCAGCCTACTAGGGCAGCGGAGCACCGGGGAGCTGTTTTTT. The chain combines TRBV11-2 with TRBJ2-2, with TRBD2 as a possible D gene (5 bases). This CDR3 region has 16 residues. V lost 5 bases to trimming and J lost 4 bases, with 17 bases between them. Germline V CDR1 and CDR2: SGHAT, FQNNGV.

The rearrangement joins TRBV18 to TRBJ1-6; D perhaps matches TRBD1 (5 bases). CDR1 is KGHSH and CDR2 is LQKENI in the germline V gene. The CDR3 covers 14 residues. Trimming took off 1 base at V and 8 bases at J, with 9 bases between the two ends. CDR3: CASSPQQVDSPLHF. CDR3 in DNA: TGTGCCAGCTCACCACAACAGGTTGATTCACCCCTCCACTTT.

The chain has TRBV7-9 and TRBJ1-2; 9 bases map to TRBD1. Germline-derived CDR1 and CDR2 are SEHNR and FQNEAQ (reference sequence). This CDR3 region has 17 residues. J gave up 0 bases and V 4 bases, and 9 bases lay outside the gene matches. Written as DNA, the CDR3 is TGTGCCAGCAGCTCCGGGGTACAGGGGGCCCCTAACTATGGCTACACCTTC. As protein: CASSSGVQGAPNYGYTF.

The CDR3 here is CASSPLTRGNNQPQHF. CDR3 nucleotide sequence: TGTGCCAGCAGTCCACTCACCAGGGGAAACAATCAGCCCCAGCATTTT. V and J are TRBV27 and TRBJ1-5, with D tentatively TRBD1 (6 bases). There are 16 residues in the CDR3. CDR1 MNHEY and CDR2 SMNVEV come from the germline V gene (reference sequence). V lost 5 bases and J lost 3, with 17 bases in between.

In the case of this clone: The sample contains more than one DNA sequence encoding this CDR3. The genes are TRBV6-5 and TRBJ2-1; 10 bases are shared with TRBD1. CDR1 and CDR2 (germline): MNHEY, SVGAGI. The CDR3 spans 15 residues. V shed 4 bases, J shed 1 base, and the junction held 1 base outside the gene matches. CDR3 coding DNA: TGTGCCAGCAGTTCGGACAGGGGGTCCTACAATGAGCAGTTCTTC. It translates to CASSSDRGSYNEQFF.

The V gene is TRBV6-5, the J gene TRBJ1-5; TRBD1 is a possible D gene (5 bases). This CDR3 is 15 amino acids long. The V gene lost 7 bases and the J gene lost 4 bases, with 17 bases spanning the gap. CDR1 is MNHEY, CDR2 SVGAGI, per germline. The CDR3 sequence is CASMGRNGGNQPQHF. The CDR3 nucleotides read TGTGCCAGCATGGGACGAAACGGGGGGAATCAGCCCCAGCATTTT.

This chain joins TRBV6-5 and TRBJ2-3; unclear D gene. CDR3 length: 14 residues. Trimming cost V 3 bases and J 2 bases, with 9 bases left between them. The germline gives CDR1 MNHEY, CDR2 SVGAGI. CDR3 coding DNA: TGTGCCAGCAGTTATTCGAGGCTCACAGATACGCAGTATTTT. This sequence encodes CASSYSRLTDTQYF.

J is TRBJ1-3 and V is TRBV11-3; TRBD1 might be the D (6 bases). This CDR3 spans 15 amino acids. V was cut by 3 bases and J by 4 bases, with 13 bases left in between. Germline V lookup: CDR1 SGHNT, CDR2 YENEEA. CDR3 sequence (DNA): TGTGCCAGCAGCTTCAACGGGGGGCCCGGAAACACCATATATTTT. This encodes CASSFNGGPGNTIYF.

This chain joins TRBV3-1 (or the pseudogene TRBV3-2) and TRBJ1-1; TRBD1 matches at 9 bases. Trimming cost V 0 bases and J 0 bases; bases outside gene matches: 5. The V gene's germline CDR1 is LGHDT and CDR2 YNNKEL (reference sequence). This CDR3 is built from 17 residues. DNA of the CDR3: TGTGCCAGCAGCCAAGACCGGGACAGGGTAATGAACACTGAAGCTTTCTTT. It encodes CASSQDRDRVMNTEAFF.

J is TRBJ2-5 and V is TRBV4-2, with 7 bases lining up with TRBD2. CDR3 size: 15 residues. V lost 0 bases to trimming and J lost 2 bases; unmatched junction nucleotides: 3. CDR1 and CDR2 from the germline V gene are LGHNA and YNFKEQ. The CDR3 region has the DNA TGTGCCAGCAGCCAAGAGCTAGCGGCTCAAGAGACCCAGTACTTC. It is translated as CASSQELAAQETQYF.

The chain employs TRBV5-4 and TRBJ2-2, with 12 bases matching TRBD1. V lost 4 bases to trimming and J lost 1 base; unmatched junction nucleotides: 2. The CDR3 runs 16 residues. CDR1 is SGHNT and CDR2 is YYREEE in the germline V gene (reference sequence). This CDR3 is CASSGTGGLNTGELFF. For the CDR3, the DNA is TGTGCCAGCAGCGGGACAGGGGGCTTGAACACCGGGGAGCTGTTTTTT.

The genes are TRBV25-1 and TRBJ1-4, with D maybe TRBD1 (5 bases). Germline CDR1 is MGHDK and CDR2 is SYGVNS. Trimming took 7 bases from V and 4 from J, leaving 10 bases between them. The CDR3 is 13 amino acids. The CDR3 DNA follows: TGTGCCAGCACCCGGGACTTTAATGAAAAACTGTTTTTT. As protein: CASTRDFNEKLFF.

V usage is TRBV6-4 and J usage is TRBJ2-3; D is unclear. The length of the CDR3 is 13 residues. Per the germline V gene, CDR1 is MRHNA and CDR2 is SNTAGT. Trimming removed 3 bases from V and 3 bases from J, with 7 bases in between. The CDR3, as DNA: TGTGCCAGCAGTGATTCAGTGACAGATACGCAGTATTTT. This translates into CASSDSVTDTQYF.

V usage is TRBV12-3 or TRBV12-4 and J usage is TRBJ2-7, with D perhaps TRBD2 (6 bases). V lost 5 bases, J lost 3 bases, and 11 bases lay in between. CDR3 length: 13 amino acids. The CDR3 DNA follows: TGTGCCAGCAGTCCCCTGACTAGCTACGAGCAGTACTTC. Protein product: CASSPLTSYEQYF.

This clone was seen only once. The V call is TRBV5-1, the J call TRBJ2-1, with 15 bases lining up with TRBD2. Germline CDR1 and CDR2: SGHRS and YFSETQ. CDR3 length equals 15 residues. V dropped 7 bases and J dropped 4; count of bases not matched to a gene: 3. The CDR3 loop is CASRGLAGGYNEQFF. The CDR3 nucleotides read TGCGCCAGCCGGGGACTAGCGGGGGGTTACAATGAGCAGTTCTTC.

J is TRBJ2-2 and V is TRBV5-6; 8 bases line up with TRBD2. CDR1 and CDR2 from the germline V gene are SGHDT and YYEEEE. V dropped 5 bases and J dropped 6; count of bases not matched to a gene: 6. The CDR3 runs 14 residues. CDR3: CASRSGGPPGELFF. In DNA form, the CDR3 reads TGTGCCAGCAGGTCGGGGGGGCCTCCCGGGGAGCTGTTTTTT.

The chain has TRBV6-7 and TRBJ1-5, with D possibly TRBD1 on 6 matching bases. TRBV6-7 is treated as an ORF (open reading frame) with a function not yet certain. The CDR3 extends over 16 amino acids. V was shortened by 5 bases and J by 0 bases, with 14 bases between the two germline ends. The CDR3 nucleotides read TGTGCCAGCAGTCCAAAAGGGGGGGATAGCAATCAGCCCCAGCATTTT. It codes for CASSPKGGDSNQPQHF.

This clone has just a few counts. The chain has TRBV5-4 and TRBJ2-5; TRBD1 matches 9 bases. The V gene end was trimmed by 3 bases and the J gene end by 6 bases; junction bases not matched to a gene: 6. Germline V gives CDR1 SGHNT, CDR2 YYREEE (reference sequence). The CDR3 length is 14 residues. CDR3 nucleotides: TGTGCCAGCAGCTCGACGGACAGGGGTCAGACCCAGTACTTC. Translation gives CASSSTDRGQTQYF.

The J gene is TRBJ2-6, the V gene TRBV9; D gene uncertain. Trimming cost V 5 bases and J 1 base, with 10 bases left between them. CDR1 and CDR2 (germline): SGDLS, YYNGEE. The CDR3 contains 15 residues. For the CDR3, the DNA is TGTGCCAGCAGTCTACAGATGTCTGGGGCCAACGTCCTGACTTTC. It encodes CASSLQMSGANVLTF. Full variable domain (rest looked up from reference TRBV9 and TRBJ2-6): DSGVTQTPKHLITATGQRVTLRCSPRSGDLSVYWYQQSLDQGLQFLIQYYNGEERAKGNILERFSAQQFPDLHSELNLSSLELGDSALYFCASSLQMSGANVLTFGAGSRLTVL.

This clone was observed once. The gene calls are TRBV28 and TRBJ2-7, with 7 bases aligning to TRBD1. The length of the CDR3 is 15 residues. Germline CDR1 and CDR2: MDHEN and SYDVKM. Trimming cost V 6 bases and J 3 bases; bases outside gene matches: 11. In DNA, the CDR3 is TGTGCCAGCAGCCCCACGGGACAGTTTAGCTACGAGCAGTACTTC. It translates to CASSPTGQFSYEQYF.

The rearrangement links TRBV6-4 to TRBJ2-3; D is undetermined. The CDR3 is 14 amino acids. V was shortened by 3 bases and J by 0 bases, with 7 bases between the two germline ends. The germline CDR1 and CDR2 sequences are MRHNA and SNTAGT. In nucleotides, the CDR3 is TGTGCCAGCAGTGAGGCGGCTAGCACAGATACGCAGTATTTT. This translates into CASSEAASTDTQYF.

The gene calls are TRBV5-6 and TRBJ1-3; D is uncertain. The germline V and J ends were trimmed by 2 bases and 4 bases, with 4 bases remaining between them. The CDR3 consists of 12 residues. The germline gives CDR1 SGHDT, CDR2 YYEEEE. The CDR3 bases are TGTGCCAGCAGCTTACTGGGAAACACCATATATTTT. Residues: CASSLLGNTIYF.

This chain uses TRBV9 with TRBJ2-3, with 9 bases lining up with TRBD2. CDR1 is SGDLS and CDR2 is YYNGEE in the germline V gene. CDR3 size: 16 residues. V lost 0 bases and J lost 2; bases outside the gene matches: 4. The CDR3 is CASSVAGGGVTDTQYF. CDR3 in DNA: TGTGCCAGCAGCGTAGCGGGCGGGGGGGTCACAGATACGCAGTATTTT. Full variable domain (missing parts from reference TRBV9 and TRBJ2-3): DSGVTQTPKHLITATGQRVTLRCSPRSGDLSVYWYQQSLDQGLQFLIQYYNGEERAKGNILERFSAQQFPDLHSELNLSSLELGDSALYFCASSVAGGGVTDTQYFGPGTRLTVL.

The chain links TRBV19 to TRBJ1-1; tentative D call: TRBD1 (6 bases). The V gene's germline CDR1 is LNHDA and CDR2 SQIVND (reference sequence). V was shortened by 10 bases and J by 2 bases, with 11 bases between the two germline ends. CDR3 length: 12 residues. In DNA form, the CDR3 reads TGTGCCATTATGGACAGAAACACTGAAGCTTTCTTT. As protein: CAIMDRNTEAFF.